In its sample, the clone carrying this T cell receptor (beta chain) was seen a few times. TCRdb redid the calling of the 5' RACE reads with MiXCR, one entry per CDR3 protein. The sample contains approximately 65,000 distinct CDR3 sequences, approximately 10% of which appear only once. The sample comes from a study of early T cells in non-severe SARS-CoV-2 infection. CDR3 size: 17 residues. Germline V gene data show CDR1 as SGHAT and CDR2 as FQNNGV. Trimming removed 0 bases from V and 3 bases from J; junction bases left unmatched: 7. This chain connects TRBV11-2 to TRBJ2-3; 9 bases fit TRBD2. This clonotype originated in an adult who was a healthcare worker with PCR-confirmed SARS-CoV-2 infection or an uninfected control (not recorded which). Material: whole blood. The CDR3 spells CASSLEAGTSRTDTQYF. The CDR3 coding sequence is TGTGCCAGCAGCTTAGAGGCCGGGACTAGCAGGACAGATACGCAGTATTTT. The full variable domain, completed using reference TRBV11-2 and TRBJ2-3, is EAGVAQSPRYKIIEKRQSVAFWCNPISGHATLYWYQQILGQGPKLLIQFQNNGVVDDSQLPKDRFSAERLKGVDSTLKIQPAKLEDSAVYLCASSLEAGTSRTDTQYFGPGTRLTVL.